This TCR beta chain was found in a study of patients and donors after allogeneic stem cell transplantation (dated by TCRdb to about 2020). From cysteine to phenylalanine, the CDR3 is 14 amino acids long. Only the CDR3 DNA stays, 42 bases, in frame from base 1. The V end loses 9 bases and the J end loses 4 bases, and a stretch of 18 bases separates them. Per the germline V gene, MNHNS is the CDR1 and SASEGT is the CDR2. Only a few counts were recorded for this clonotype. The clone's antigen remains unknown. Base-call qualities are not available, and no considerably larger clone is one nucleotide away. Libraries were made using RT-PCR. The instrument was a NextSeq 550. In TCRdb, the public reads were trimmed at Q25 with fastp and aligned with MiXCR, with productive beta chains retained. Records with the same CDR3 protein are collapsed into one entry carrying the most frequent genes and DNA. The sample profile shows more than 850,000 distinct CDR3 sequences; 15% to 20% of them were found once. In total, the top ten clones hold 5% to 7.5% of the sample.

This receptor was identified in a human donor who was either an allogeneic HSCT recipient or a stem cell or donor lymphocyte infusion donor (not recorded which). It is not recorded whose cells these are; they may come from a transplant donor. The chain is made from TRBV6-1 and TRBJ1-1; TRBD1 might be the D gene, on 6 matching bases. Sequencing was done on a sample of blood, either unsorted or a sorted T cell fraction (not recorded which). DNA sequence: TGTGCCAGTCTCCGGGACACCGTGGGCACTGAAGCTTTCTTT. It is translated as CASLRDTVGTEAFF.